The 31 T cell receptor beta chains in this list originate from one sample, sequenced in a study of blood T cell repertoires in COVID-19. Produced via immunoSEQ multiplex PCR; TCRdb's table is partial and in-frame only. The table shows about 180,000 clones, with roughly four fifths occurring only once. Specimen: peripheral blood. These receptor sequences come from a woman in her sixties or seventies with COVID-19, enrolled during active disease.

The chain uses TRBV10-3 and TRBJ2-7, with 7 bases identical to TRBD1. V trimming: 11 bases; J trimming: 2 bases; junction bases outside the gene matches: 9. In germline, CDR1 is ENHRY, CDR2 SYGVKD. CDR3 size: 13 residues. DNA for the CDR3: TGTGCCGCCCGAACAGGGGACACCTACGAGCAGTACTTC. This gives the protein CAARTGDTYEQYF.

V gene TRBV7-9 combines with J gene TRBJ2-1; D is possibly TRBD1 (6 bases). The CDR3 is 14 residues long. Germline V gene sequence: CDR1 SEHNR, CDR2 FQNEAQ (reference sequence). V was cut by 5 bases and J by 7 bases, with 15 bases left in between. The CDR3 loop reads CASSSSGRGNEQFF. The CDR3 DNA follows: TGTGCCAGCAGCAGCTCGGGCAGGGGAAATGAGCAGTTCTTC.

The genes are TRBV6-6 and TRBJ2-1; TRBD2 might be the D (6 bases). Germline values: CDR1 MNHNY, CDR2 SVGAGI (reference sequence). CDR3 length: 15 amino acids. V shed 6 bases and J shed 7 bases, with 19 bases lying between them. CDR3 DNA: TGTGCCAGCAGCCCAATGGTGGCGGGGAGGAATGAGCAGTTCTTC. This codes for CASSPMVAGRNEQFF.

V and J are TRBV27 and TRBJ2-3; 8 bases match TRBD1. Trimming took 6 bases from V and 2 from J; bases not matched to a gene: 10. CDR1 and CDR2 from the germline V gene are MNHEY and SMNVEV (reference sequence). The CDR3 runs to 16 residues. In DNA form, the CDR3 reads TGTGCCAGCAGCCAGTTGAGGACAGGGAACACAGATACGCAGTATTTT. Translating gives CASSQLRTGNTDTQYF.

The J gene is TRBJ1-3, the V gene TRBV28, with D possibly matching TRBD1 (6 bases). From germline, CDR1 is MDHEN and CDR2 SYDVKM. Trimming removed 7 bases at V and 1 base at J, with 20 bases between. The CDR3 is 17 residues long. CDR3 DNA: TGTGCCAGCAAGCCTAGATGGACAGTCCAGTCTGGAAACACCATATATTTT. Encoded protein: CASKPRWTVQSGNTIYF.

The chain joins TRBV2 to TRBJ1-1; a weak D match, TRBD1 (6 bases). Trimming shortened V by 4 bases and J by 1 base, and 13 bases separated the two germline ends. This CDR3 region has 15 residues. Germline V lookup: CDR1 SNHLY, CDR2 FYNNEI. The CDR3 coding sequence is TGTGCCAGCAGTGGGCACGGGACACGGAACACTGAAGCTTTCTTT. This gives the protein CASSGHGTRNTEAFF.

V gene TRBV7-3 combines with J gene TRBJ2-1; 10 nucleotides line up with TRBD2. V was clipped by 0 bases and J by 7 bases; unmatched bases: 18. Germline V CDR1 and CDR2: SGHTA, FQGTGA. The CDR3 extends over 20 amino acids. In nucleotides, the CDR3 is TGTGCCAGCAGCTTAACGGGGGCCGTAAACAGGGGACTAGCGTCTAATGAGCAGTTCTTC. Protein product: CASSLTGAVNRGLASNEQFF. Full variable domain (rest looked up from reference TRBV7-3 and TRBJ2-1): GAGVSQTPSNKVTEKGKYVELRCDPISGHTALYWYRQSLGQGPEFLIYFQGTGAADDSGLPNDRFFAVRPEGSVSTLKIQRTERGDSAVYLCASSLTGAVNRGLASNEQFFGPGTRLTVL.

This chain uses TRBV12-3 or TRBV12-4 with TRBJ1-3; TRBD1 aligns across 7 bases. This CDR3 spans 13 amino acids. V lost 5 bases and J lost 4; bases outside the gene matches: 2. CDR3 residues: CASSGDSGNTIYF. In DNA, the CDR3 is TGTGCCAGCAGTGGGGACAGCGGAAACACCATATATTTT.

The chain recombines TRBV10-2 with TRBJ2-6; TRBD1 matches at 7 bases. The CDR3 has 15 residues. After removal of 8 bases from V and 3 bases from J, the junction contained 7 bases not matched to a gene. Germline-derived CDR1 and CDR2 are WSHSY and SAAADI. The CDR3 here is CASAVTGVGANVLTF. CDR3 bases: TGCGCCAGCGCGGTCACAGGGGTTGGGGCCAACGTCCTGACTTTC.

CDR3 amino acids: CASSDSRGRWDGYTF. The DNA for the CDR3 is TGTGCCAGCAGTGATTCCAGGGGGCGATGGGATGGCTACACCTTC. The rearrangement links TRBV6-1 to TRBJ1-2; 8 bases are a match to TRBD1. CDR1 and CDR2 (germline): MNHNS, SASEGT. The CDR3 is 15 residues long. The V segment lost 3 bases and the J segment 6 bases; nucleotides outside the gene matches: 9.

This clone showed up just once. In nucleotides, the CDR3 is TGCGCCAGCAGCCTTGGGACTAGCGGGAGGGCCAATGAGCAGTTCTTC. Its translation: CASSLGTSGRANEQFF. The V call is TRBV4-3, the J call TRBJ2-1; 16 bases are shared with TRBD2. Germline CDR1 reads LGHNA; CDR2 reads YSLEER. J gave up 6 bases and V 4 bases, and 3 bases lay outside the gene matches. CDR3 length: 16 residues.

The chain couples TRBV28 to TRBJ1-2; D is ambiguous. Germline V lookup: CDR1 MDHEN, CDR2 SYDVKM. The CDR3 runs 15 residues. V was pared by 3 bases and J by 6 bases, with 17 bases between. CDR3: CASSLLGGTQDGYTF. DNA of the CDR3: TGTGCCAGCAGTTTGCTCGGAGGAACCCAGGATGGCTACACCTTC.

This rearrangement joins TRBV20-1 to TRBJ1-2, with D unresolved. This CDR3 spans 11 amino acids. V was clipped by 3 bases and J by 8 bases, with 10 bases between them. Germline V gene sequence: CDR1 DFQATT, CDR2 SNEGSKA (reference sequence). The CDR3 DNA reads TGCAGTGCTAGTTACCCGGGAGGCTACACCTTC. Its translation is CSASYPGGYTF.

Concerning this clone: Additional DNA sequences in this sample encode the identical CDR3. This chain links TRBV7-9 with TRBJ2-5, with TRBD1 matching over 8 bases. CDR3 length equals 13 residues. Losses at the gene ends were 5 bases for V and 5 bases for J; bases not matched to a gene: 4. Germline CDR1 and CDR2: SEHNR and FQNEAQ (reference sequence). CDR3 nucleotide sequence: TGTGCCAGCAGCCCCAGGGGGCCGGAGACCCAGTACTTC. Protein sequence: CASSPRGPETQYF.

The chain recombines TRBV28 with TRBJ1-2; 7 nucleotides line up with TRBD1. Germline V gene sequence: CDR1 MDHEN, CDR2 SYDVKM. With 4 bases clipped from V and 3 bases from J, the junction kept 8 bases outside the gene matches. This CDR3 is built from 15 residues. CDR3 amino acids: CASSYGQAKYYGYTF. In DNA, the CDR3 is TGTGCCAGCAGTTACGGACAGGCCAAGTACTATGGCTACACCTTC.

The rearrangement uses TRBV6-6 and TRBJ1-5; 8 bases line up with TRBD1. The germline CDR1 and CDR2 sequences are MNHNY and SVGAGI (reference sequence). Losses at the gene ends were 5 bases for V and 6 bases for J; bases not matched to a gene: 6. The CDR3 runs to 14 residues. CDR3 amino acids: CASSLGQGSQPQHF. DNA for the CDR3: TGTGCCAGCAGTCTCGGACAGGGTAGTCAGCCCCAGCATTTT.

J is TRBJ2-7 and V is TRBV6-2 or TRBV6-3, with D maybe TRBD2 (6 bases). The CDR3 spans 14 residues. Trimming took off 6 bases at V and 5 bases at J, with 17 bases between the two ends. Germline V gene lookup returns CDR1 MNHEY and CDR2 SVGEGT. CDR3 sequence reads: CASSWGGTQNEQYF. In DNA, the CDR3 is TGTGCCAGCAGCTGGGGCGGGACTCAAAACGAGCAGTACTTC.

This chain's CDR3 is CASSQEGSGAIDTQYF. As DNA, the CDR3 is TGTGCCAGCAGCCAAGAGGGTTCAGGGGCGATAGATACGCAGTATTTT. The genes are TRBV4-2 and TRBJ2-3; possibly TRBD1 for D (6 bases). The CDR3 runs to 16 residues. Trimming shortened V by 0 bases and J by 5 bases, and 15 bases separated the two germline ends. CDR1 and CDR2 from the germline V gene are LGHNA and YNFKEQ.

This chain links TRBV7-2 with TRBJ2-6; the D gene is possibly TRBD1 (5 bases). V was pared by 3 bases and J by 2 bases, with 8 bases between. CDR1 is SGHTA, CDR2 FQGNSA, per germline. There are 15 residues in the CDR3. CDR3 region: CASSLGRAGANVLTF. In nucleotides, the CDR3 is TGTGCCAGCAGCTTGGGCAGGGCTGGGGCCAACGTCCTGACTTTC. Full variable domain (remainder filled in from reference TRBV7-2 and TRBJ2-6): GAGVSQSPSNKVTEKGKDVELRCDPISGHTALYWYRQSLGQGLEFLIYFQGNSAPDKSGLPSDRFSAERTGGSVSTLTIQRTQQEDSAVYLCASSLGRAGANVLTFGAGSRLTVL.

V gene TRBV12-3 or TRBV12-4 combines with J gene TRBJ1-2; D uncertain. The CDR3 length is 13 residues. Trimming removed 3 bases from V and 7 bases from J, with 12 bases in between. CDR3 nucleotides: TGTGCCAGCAGTTTTGCGGCAGCGAGTGGCTACACCTTC. Translating it yields CASSFAAASGYTF.

This sequence joins TRBV9 and TRBJ2-1; the match to TRBD2 covers 8 bases. The CDR3 contains 14 residues. V was pared by 0 bases and J by 6 bases, with 2 bases of the junction left unmatched. The germline V gene has CDR1 SGDLS and CDR2 YYNGEE. The CDR3 protein is CASSVDGTSNEQFF. In nucleotides, the CDR3 is TGTGCCAGCAGCGTAGACGGGACTAGCAATGAGCAGTTCTTC.

The V gene is TRBV19, the J gene TRBJ2-1, with 9 nucleotides matching TRBD2. V dropped 7 bases and J dropped 8; count of bases not matched to a gene: 15. The length of the CDR3 is 16 residues. Germline V gene lookup returns CDR1 LNHDA and CDR2 SQIVND (reference sequence). The CDR3 reads CASTTRGLAKIHEQFF. The CDR3 nucleotides are TGTGCCAGTACCACCCGAGGACTAGCGAAAATCCATGAGCAGTTCTTC.

The chain is built from TRBV30 and TRBJ2-6, with 7 bases fitting TRBD2. CDR1 is GTSNPN and CDR2 is SVGIG in the germline V gene (reference sequence). This CDR3 contains 17 residues. The V gene end was trimmed by 0 bases and the J gene end by 4 bases; junction bases not matched to a gene: 9. The CDR3 bases are TGTGCCTGGAGTGTATGGGGGGGGACCGCCGGGGCCAACGTCCTGACTTTC. It translates to CAWSVWGGTAGANVLTF. The full variable domain, rest sourced from reference TRBV30 and TRBJ2-6, is SQTIHQWPATLVQPVGSPLSLECTVEGTSNPNLYWYRQAAGRGLQLLFYSVGIGQISSEVPQNLSASRPQDRQFILSSKKLLLSDSGFYLCAWSVWGGTAGANVLTFGAGSRLTVL.

This clone was found many times. The chain couples TRBV24-1 to TRBJ1-5; 8 nucleotides line up with TRBD1. Per the germline V gene, CDR1 is KGHDR and CDR2 is SFDVKD. Losses at the gene ends were 10 bases for V and 6 bases for J; bases not matched to a gene: 4. The CDR3 totals 12 residues. DNA for the CDR3: TGTGCCACGGGCACAGGGGGTCAGCCCCAGCATTTT. Protein product: CATGTGGQPQHF.

This clone turned up a few times. The rearrangement joins TRBV28 to TRBJ2-7; 10 bases are a match to TRBD1. CDR3 length equals 17 residues. V shed 6 bases, J shed 1 base, and the junction held 12 bases outside the gene matches. Germline V gene data show CDR1 as MDHEN and CDR2 as SYDVKM. CDR3 sequence: CASRRQGARFLSYEQYF. CDR3 coding DNA: TGTGCCAGCAGAAGACAGGGGGCGCGTTTCCTGTCCTACGAGCAGTACTTC.

The DNA of the CDR3 is TGTGCCAGTAGTTCGGACAGGGGATTTGGTCAGCCCCAGCATTTT. Residues: CASSSDRGFGQPQHF. This chain uses TRBV19 with TRBJ1-5, with TRBD1 identical over 9 bases. The CDR3 runs to 15 residues. J gave up 6 bases and V 5 bases, and 8 bases lay outside the gene matches. CDR1 is LNHDA and CDR2 is SQIVND in the germline V gene (reference sequence).

This sequence joins TRBV19 and TRBJ2-1, with 11 bases that match TRBD2. The CDR3 covers 15 residues. With V trimmed by 7 bases and J by 3 bases, 5 bases remained unmatched. Germline CDR1 reads LNHDA; CDR2 reads SQIVND (reference sequence). The CDR3 loop is CASTPGLAGYNEQFF. The CDR3 DNA reads TGTGCCAGTACCCCTGGACTAGCGGGCTACAATGAGCAGTTCTTC.

The V and J genes are TRBV6-5 and TRBJ2-5; 12 positions match TRBD1. The V gene end was trimmed by 4 bases and the J gene end by 2 bases; junction bases not matched to a gene: 5. Germline CDR1 and CDR2: MNHEY and SVGAGI. The CDR3 covers 16 residues. CDR3 in DNA: TGTGCCAGCAGTTCCGGGGACAGGGGGCGGCAAGAGACCCAGTACTTC. Protein sequence: CASSSGDRGRQETQYF.

The chain combines TRBV4-1 with TRBJ1-6, with 7 bases identical to TRBD1. The CDR3 is 14 amino acids. V gave up 4 bases and J gave up 10 bases; unmatched junction bases: 7. CDR1 MGHRA and CDR2 YSYEKL come from the germline V gene. The CDR3 sequence: CASSPTGNVSPLHF. The DNA of the CDR3 is TGCGCCAGCAGCCCGACAGGGAATGTATCACCCCTCCACTTT.

The chain is built from TRBV2 and TRBJ1-6; D possibly corresponds to TRBD1 (5 bases). Trimming pared 6 bases from V and 10 bases from J, leaving 16 bases between. The CDR3 runs 14 residues. CDR1 and CDR2 from the germline V gene are SNHLY and FYNNEI. In DNA form, the CDR3 reads TGTGCCAGCAGGGGGGGAGGGGAGATGTCACCCCTCCACTTT. Translation gives CASRGGGEMSPLHF.

V gene TRBV11-3 combines with J gene TRBJ2-2, with a weak D call TRBD2 (6 bases). Germline CDR1 is SGHNT and CDR2 is YENEEA. This CDR3 has 15 residues. With 5 bases removed from V and 4 bases from J, the gap between germline ends came to 14 bases. CDR3 loop: CASSPEGRGTGELFF. The CDR3, as DNA: TGTGCCAGCAGCCCGGAGGGGCGGGGCACCGGGGAGCTGTTTTTT.